A single sample gave rise to the 10 T cell receptor beta chains below, sequenced in a study of blood T cell repertoires in COVID-19. The table came from immunoSEQ multiplex PCR; TCRdb's copy has only in-frame clones and leaves some out. The data show 100,000 to 130,000 clones, less than 85% seen once. Material for sequencing was peripheral blood. These receptors all come from a woman in her thirties or forties with acute or convalescent COVID-19.

This rearrangement joins TRBV7-9 to TRBJ1-4; D uncertain. The germline CDR1 and CDR2 sequences are SEHNR and FQNEAQ (reference sequence). Trimming stripped 5 bases from V and 7 bases from J, with 14 bases between. The CDR3 covers 14 residues. CDR3 nucleotides: TGTGCCAGCAGCCAAGGTAGCGAGCGTGAAAAACTGTTTTTT. Translation gives CASSQGSEREKLFF.

V gene TRBV15 combines with J gene TRBJ2-5; 11 bases fit TRBD2. CDR1 is LNHNV, CDR2 YYDKDF, per germline (reference sequence). The V gene end was trimmed by 3 bases and the J gene end by 4 bases; junction bases not matched to a gene: 4. CDR3 length equals 15 residues. CDR3 sequence reads: CATSRSSGGGETQYF. Here the CDR3 DNA reads TGTGCCACCAGCAGGAGTAGCGGGGGGGGAGAGACCCAGTACTTC.

This clone occurred a few times. The chain recombines TRBV11-2 with TRBJ2-1; perhaps TRBD1 as D (5 bases). Trimming cost V 5 bases and J 6 bases, with 11 bases left between them. The CDR3 extends over 13 amino acids. The germline V gene has CDR1 SGHAT and CDR2 FQNNGV. CDR3 nucleotides: TGTGCCAGCAGCCTCGCCCAGGGCAATGAGCAGTTCTTC. Translated: CASSLAQGNEQFF.

The chain carries TRBV30 and TRBJ1-4; D remains unclear. V was pared by 1 base and J by 3 bases, with 9 bases between. Germline loops: CDR1 GTSNPN, CDR2 SVGIG (reference sequence). This CDR3 spans 14 amino acids. For the CDR3, the DNA is TGTGCCTGGAGTGAGGGAGTAGCTAATGAAAAACTGTTTTTT. Translated: CAWSEGVANEKLFF.

CDR3 nucleotide sequence: TGTGCCAGCAGACAGGGGGAAGATACGCAGTATTTT. Its translation is CASRQGEDTQYF. The chain carries TRBV28 and TRBJ2-3, with 8 bases lining up with TRBD1. The CDR3 runs 12 residues. J gave up 5 bases and V 6 bases, and 1 base lay outside the gene matches. In germline, CDR1 is MDHEN, CDR2 SYDVKM. The variable domain in full, with the rest retrieved from reference TRBV28 and TRBJ2-3, is DVKVTQSSRYLVKRTGEKVFLECVQDMDHENMFWYRQDPGLGLRLIYFSYDVKMKEKGDIPEGYSVSREKKERFSLILESASTNQTSMYLCASRQGEDTQYFGPGTRLTVL.

The V and J genes are TRBV23-1 and TRBJ2-7, with 7 positions matching TRBD1. TRBV23-1 is an open reading frame whose function is uncertain. V trimming: 3 bases; J trimming: 3 bases; junction bases outside the gene matches: 8. This CDR3 region has 15 residues. The CDR3 DNA sequence: TGCGCCAGCAGTCATCCTGACAGGGTAGGCTACGAGCAGTACTTC. Its protein product is CASSHPDRVGYEQYF.

The rearrangement joins TRBV6-2 or TRBV6-3 to TRBJ1-5; a weak D match, TRBD1 (6 bases). Germline V lookup: CDR1 MNHEY, CDR2 SVGEGT. The CDR3 length is 14 residues. With 6 bases removed from V and 3 bases from J, the gap between germline ends came to 12 bases. CDR3 nucleotides: TGTGCCAGCAGCTCGGACAGCCACAATCAGCCCCAGCATTTT. This encodes CASSSDSHNQPQHF.

This clone has ten or more counts. The chain couples TRBV5-5 to TRBJ2-1, with a tentative D call TRBD2 (5 bases). Germline V gives CDR1 SGHKS, CDR2 YYEKEE (reference sequence). V was clipped by 4 bases and J by 0 bases, with 11 bases between them. The CDR3 has 15 residues. CDR3 coding DNA: TGTGCCAGCAGCCGGGGTTTTGGCTCCTACAATGAGCAGTTCTTC. The encoded protein is CASSRGFGSYNEQFF.

This clone was seen a few times. The V gene is TRBV7-9, the J gene TRBJ2-7; possibly TRBD2 for D (6 bases). This CDR3 region has 12 residues. Germline V gene lookup returns CDR1 SEHNR and CDR2 FQNEAQ (reference sequence). V dropped 5 bases and J dropped 4 bases, with 9 bases sitting between them. CDR3 sequence reads: CASSPGGYEQYF. In DNA, the CDR3 is TGTGCCAGCAGCCCTGGGGGGTACGAGCAGTACTTC.

The V gene is TRBV7-9, the J gene TRBJ2-1; D might be TRBD1 (6 bases). The CDR3 length is 16 residues. Germline values: CDR1 SEHNR, CDR2 FQNEAQ (reference sequence). V shed 4 bases and J shed 6 bases, with 19 bases lying between them. The CDR3 loop is CASSYFTGSLVNEQFF. The CDR3 bases are TGTGCCAGCAGCTACTTTACAGGGTCGTTAGTCAATGAGCAGTTCTTC.